Listed below are T cell receptor beta chains from one sample, sequenced in a study of T cell responses to AZD1222 COVID-19 vaccine. Some clones are missing from TCRdb's copy, which holds only in-frame ones; the method was immunoSEQ multiplex PCR. Among 100,000 to 140,000 clones listed, 80% to 95% were seen once. The source material was peripheral blood, sampled 28 days after the second AZD1222 dose. The receptors originated from an adult who received the AZD1222 COVID-19 vaccine. CDR3s include the opening cysteine and the closing phenylalanine or tryptophan. A D gene is named only where the DNA matches it firmly. Only some rows state a clone size, as once, few, many or a class for expanded clones.

CASSFPTGRGGAANTGELFF TGTGCCAGCAGTTTCCCTACCGGGCGCGGGGGGGCCGCGAACACCGGGGAGCTGTTTTTT TRBV28 TRBD2 TRBJ2-2 once
CASAKGGNGYGYTF TGTGCCAGCGCGAAAGGAGGGAACGGTTATGGCTACACCTTC TRBV5-4 NA TRBJ1-2 NA
CASSETVSSYNEQFF TGTGCCAGCAGTGAGACGGTGAGCTCCTACAATGAGCAGTTCTTC TRBV6-1 NA TRBJ2-1 few
CASSTESEAFF TGTGCCAGCAGTACGGAGTCTGAAGCTTTCTTT TRBV6-5 NA TRBJ1-1 NA
CASSSAGGGSYEQYF TGTGCCAGCAGTTCGGCGGGGGGCGGCTCCTACGAGCAGTACTTC TRBV6-2/TRBV6-3 TRBD2 TRBJ2-7 NA
CASTTGGGNIQYF TGCGCCAGCACGACAGGGGGCGGGAACATTCAGTACTTC TRBV10-2 TRBD1 TRBJ2-4 NA
CASRPIAGISFF TGTGCCAGCAGACCTATAGCGGGTATATCGTTCTTC TRBV6-5 TRBD2 TRBJ2-1 NA
CSVAKAHEQYF TGCAGCGTTGCGAAGGCCCACGAGCAGTACTTC TRBV29-1 NA TRBJ2-7 once
CASSSGGNTEAFF TGTGCCAGCAGCTCAGGGGGAAACACTGAAGCTTTCTTT TRBV11-2 TRBD1 TRBJ1-1 NA
CASSLTSGTKTQYF TGTGCCAGCAGCCTGACTAGCGGGACAAAGACCCAGTACTTC TRBV6-5 TRBD2 TRBJ2-5 NA
CASRPQTGPGEQYF TGTGCCAGCAGACCCCAGACAGGGCCGGGCGAGCAGTACTTC TRBV6-5 TRBD1 TRBJ2-7 many
CASSLSSAGNQPQHF TGTGCCAGCAGCTTATCGTCTGCGGGCAATCAGCCCCAGCATTTT TRBV7-2 NA TRBJ1-5 NA
CASSYQTGQNTIYF TGTGCCAGCAGCTACCAAACAGGGCAAAACACCATATATTTT TRBV11-2 NA TRBJ1-3 NA
CASTYLGTANTEAFF TGTGCCAGCACCTACCTCGGGACAGCGAACACTGAAGCTTTCTTT TRBV6-5 TRBD1 TRBJ1-1 NA
CASSPRDGLRGGSYNEQFF TGTGCCAGCAGCCCAAGAGATGGACTAAGAGGTGGCTCCTACAATGAGCAGTTCTTC TRBV9 NA TRBJ2-1 NA
CASSRDRATEAFF TGTGCCAGCAGCCGGGACAGGGCCACTGAAGCTTTCTTT TRBV6-4 TRBD1 TRBJ1-1 NA
CASSNRREGTDTQYF TGTGCCAGCAGTAACCGGCGGGAGGGCACAGATACGCAGTATTTT TRBV6-2/TRBV6-3 TRBD2 TRBJ2-3 once
CASSPGTPVSNQPQHF TGTGCCAGCAGTCCGGGGACACCCGTTAGCAATCAGCCCCAGCATTTT TRBV28 NA TRBJ1-5 NA
CATSDFGGSGELFF TGTGCCACCAGTGATTTCGGGGGATCCGGGGAGCTGTTTTTT TRBV24-1 NA TRBJ2-2 once
CASRQATNEKLFF TGTGCCAGCAGACAGGCAACTAATGAAAAACTGTTTTTT TRBV10-3 NA TRBJ1-4 NA
CASSLWTVGNDEQFF TGTGCCAGCAGCTTGTGGACAGTTGGTAACGATGAGCAGTTCTTC TRBV5-4 NA TRBJ2-1 NA
CTSSPGNGEAFLEQYF TGCACCAGCAGCCCCGGTAACGGGGAGGCCTTCCTGGAGCAGTACTTC TRBV1 NA TRBJ2-7 NA
CASSQVTADSTDTQYF TGCGCCAGCAGCCAAGTAACAGCGGACTCCACAGATACGCAGTATTTT TRBV4-3 NA TRBJ2-3 NA
CASSSPSGGSEKLFF TGCGCCAGCAGCTCGCCATCAGGGGGGAGTGAAAAACTGTTTTTT TRBV5-1 TRBD1 TRBJ1-4 few
CASSPREGMDEQYF TGCGCCAGCAGCCCCCGTGAAGGGATGGACGAGCAGTACTTC TRBV4-1 NA TRBJ2-7 NA
CASSLMGGSLSEQYF TGTGCCAGCAGCTTAATGGGCGGGAGTTTGAGCGAGCAGTACTTC TRBV11-2 TRBD2 TRBJ2-7 NA
CASSYNPTGTVFF TGTGCCAGCAGTTACAATCCCACCGGGACAGTCTTCTTT TRBV6-5 TRBD1 TRBJ1-1 NA
CSVEDGTTGPYEQYF TGCAGCGTTGAAGATGGGACGACAGGGCCTTACGAGCAGTACTTC TRBV29-1 TRBD1 TRBJ2-7 NA
CASSVGSGANYGYTF TGTGCCAGCAGCGTAGGGTCGGGAGCTAACTATGGCTACACCTTC TRBV9 NA TRBJ1-2 NA
CASSWTRGGTEAFF TGTGCCAGCAGTTGGACCAGGGGTGGCACTGAAGCTTTCTTT TRBV28 NA TRBJ1-1 NA
CASSPPGLAGVVEQFF TGTGCCAGCTCACCCCCCGGACTAGCGGGAGTAGTTGAGCAGTTCTTC TRBV18 TRBD2 TRBJ2-1 NA
CASSLTSSVKTQYF TGTGCCAGCAGTCTGACTAGCTCCGTAAAGACCCAGTACTTC TRBV6-5 TRBD2 TRBJ2-5 NA
CASSLETGSTEAFF TGTGCCAGCAGCTTAGAAACAGGGAGCACTGAAGCTTTCTTT TRBV11-2 NA TRBJ1-1 NA
CAWSGQMNTEAFF TGTGCCTGGAGTGGACAGATGAACACTGAAGCTTTCTTT TRBV30 NA TRBJ1-1 NA
CASSKLAGVGDTQYF TGTGCCAGCAGCAAATTGGCGGGAGTGGGGGATACGCAGTATTTT TRBV21-1 NA TRBJ2-3 NA
CASSPGSSNQPQHF TGTGCCAGCAGCCCGGGGAGTAGCAATCAGCCCCAGCATTTT TRBV5-5 NA TRBJ1-5 once
CASGLAAASSYNSPLHF TGTGCTAGTGGTTTGGCCGCCGCAAGCTCCTATAATTCACCCCTCCACTTT TRBV12-5 NA TRBJ1-6 few
CASSTLAGTYEQYF TGTGCCAGCAGCACACTAGCGGGAACCTACGAGCAGTACTTC TRBV9 TRBD2 TRBJ2-7 NA
CASSPRESDTEAFF TGTGCCAGCAGCCCGCGGGAATCCGACACTGAAGCTTTCTTT TRBV7-2 NA TRBJ1-1 NA
CASPGLAGYEQYF TGTGCCTCACCGGGACTAGCGGGATACGAGCAGTACTTC TRBV6-5 TRBD2 TRBJ2-7 NA
CASSSGARLMTDTQYF TGTGCCAGCAGCTCCGGTGCTAGATTGATGACAGATACGCAGTATTTT TRBV5-5 NA TRBJ2-3 NA
CASSQETGELVRGAVF TGTGCCAGCAGCCAGGAGACAGGGGAGTTGGTCCGGGGAGCTGTTTTT TRBV4-2 TRBD1 TRBJ2-2 NA
CASGLRTVNTEAFF TGTGCTAGTGGTTTGAGGACTGTGAACACTGAAGCTTTCTTT TRBV12-5 NA TRBJ1-1 NA
CASRPGTSGITYNEQFF TGTGCCAGCAGACCGGGAACTAGCGGGATTACCTACAATGAGCAGTTCTTC TRBV27 TRBD2 TRBJ2-1 NA
CASSQRAGELFF TGTGCCAGCAGCCAGAGGGCCGGGGAGCTGTTTTTT TRBV7-2 NA TRBJ2-2 NA
CASSRSRGSANTGELFF TGCGCCAGCAGCCGTAGCAGGGGCTCCGCGAACACCGGGGAGCTGTTTTTT TRBV4-1 NA TRBJ2-2 NA
CASELGQGGTEAFF TGTGCCAGTGAACTTGGACAGGGGGGAACTGAAGCTTTCTTT TRBV28 TRBD1 TRBJ1-1 NA
CASSSRGIFYEQYF TGTGCCAGCAGCTCCCGCGGGATTTTCTACGAGCAGTACTTC TRBV28 NA TRBJ2-7 NA
CASSPPGQHNSPLHF TGTGCCAGCAGCCCGCCGGGACAGCATAATTCACCCCTCCACTTT TRBV7-9 TRBD1 TRBJ1-6 NA
CASRLDRANQPQHF TGTGCCAGCAGATTGGACAGGGCTAATCAGCCCCAGCATTTT TRBV28 TRBD1 TRBJ1-5 NA
CASSSGGGNQPQHF TGTGCCAGCAGCTCGGGGGGTGGCAATCAGCCCCAGCATTTT TRBV7-9 NA TRBJ1-5 NA
CASSPGGLAFF TGTGCCAGCAGCCCTGGAGGGTTAGCTTTCTTT TRBV7-8 NA TRBJ1-1 NA
CASSPSREVDTQYF TGTGCCAGCTCACCAAGCAGGGAGGTAGATACGCAGTATTTT TRBV18 NA TRBJ2-3 NA
CAWSGGSNQPQHF TGTGCCTGGAGCGGTGGTTCCAATCAGCCCCAGCATTTT TRBV30 NA TRBJ1-5 few
CASSIRTDNEQFF TGTGCCAGTAGTATTCGGACAGACAATGAGCAGTTCTTC TRBV19 NA TRBJ2-1 NA
CASSSGQRINYGYTF TGTGCCAGCAGTTCAGGACAGAGGATTAACTATGGCTACACCTTC TRBV6-5 NA TRBJ1-2 few
CASSLWAGSSYEQYF TGTGCCAGCAGCTTATGGGCAGGGTCCTCCTACGAGCAGTACTTC TRBV5-6 NA TRBJ2-7 NA
CASSDRVSDTQYF TGTGCCAGCAGCGACAGGGTATCAGATACGCAGTATTTT TRBV6-5 TRBD1 TRBJ2-3 NA
CASSIGQGAYNEQFF TGTGCCAGTAGTATCGGACAGGGGGCCTACAATGAGCAGTTCTTC TRBV19 TRBD1 TRBJ2-1 NA
CASSPKGISNQPQHF TGTGCCAGCTCACCAAAGGGAATTAGCAATCAGCCCCAGCATTTT TRBV18 NA TRBJ1-5 few